A single sample is the source of the 29 T cell receptor beta chains below, sequenced in a study of blood T cell repertoires in COVID-19. Measured with immunoSEQ multiplex PCR; TCRdb has only the in-frame clones, and not every one. This repertoire shows about 210,000 clones, 85% found once; its top ten account for over 2%. The specimen sequenced was peripheral blood. The receptors here all came from a woman in her sixties or seventies with COVID-19, enrolled during active disease.

The rearrangement joins TRBV2 to TRBJ1-1; TRBD1 agrees at 7 bases. CDR1 is SNHLY, CDR2 FYNNEI, per germline. There are 13 residues in the CDR3. The ends lost 10 bases at V and 2 bases at J; junction bases unmatched: 7. DNA for the CDR3: TGTGCCACCGGCAGGGGGGCAAACACTGAAGCTTTCTTT. Translating gives CATGRGANTEAFF. The variable domain in full, with the rest retrieved from reference TRBV2 and TRBJ1-1, is EPEVTQTPSHQVTQMGQEVILRCVPISNHLYFYWYRQILGQKVEFLVSFYNNEISEKSEIFDDQFSVERPDGSNFTLKIRSTKLEDSAMYFCATGRGANTEAFFGQGTRLTVV.

The chain employs TRBV11-2 and TRBJ2-1; 10 nucleotides line up with TRBD1. Germline V gene sequence: CDR1 SGHAT, CDR2 FQNNGV. The CDR3 runs 16 residues. J gave up 8 bases and V 5 bases, and 12 bases lay outside the gene matches. The DNA for the CDR3 is TGTGCCAGCAGCCCGACAACCGGGACAGGGGTTCATGAGCAGTTCTTC. As protein: CASSPTTGTGVHEQFF.

This chain connects TRBV5-1 to TRBJ1-1, with D possibly being TRBD1 (6 bases). V was trimmed by 0 bases and J by 5 bases, leaving 8 bases between them. In germline, CDR1 is SGHRS, CDR2 YFSETQ. There are 13 residues in the CDR3. CDR3 bases: TGCGCCAGCAGCTTGGCAGGGGAGACTGAAGCTTTCTTT. Its protein product is CASSLAGETEAFF.

The rearrangement links TRBV23-1 to TRBJ1-1, with 8 positions matching TRBD1. TRBV23-1 is recorded as an ORF, its role being uncertain. The J segment lost 4 bases and the V segment lost 4 bases, leaving 8 bases of the junction unmatched. The CDR3 consists of 15 residues. The CDR3 spells CASSPSDRVGTEAFF. As DNA, the CDR3 is TGCGCCAGCAGTCCCTCGGACAGGGTGGGCACTGAAGCTTTCTTT.

The chain recombines TRBV6-5 with TRBJ1-5; 7 bases match TRBD1. The J segment lost 6 bases and the V segment lost 5 bases, leaving 4 bases of the junction unmatched. The CDR3 sequence is 13 residues long. Germline V gives CDR1 MNHEY, CDR2 SVGAGI. The CDR3 sequence: CASSPDRAQPQHF. For the CDR3, the DNA is TGTGCCAGCAGTCCCGACAGGGCTCAGCCCCAGCATTTT.

Here the CDR3 reads CASSEGPSNQPQHF. The CDR3 coding sequence is TGCGCCAGCAGTGAGGGGCCCAGCAATCAGCCCCAGCATTTT. The chain employs TRBV10-1 and TRBJ1-5; D remains ambiguous. Trimming left V 2 bases short and J 1 base short, with 6 bases between. The CDR3 is 14 residues long. The germline V gene encodes CDR1 WNHNN and CDR2 SYGVQD (reference sequence).

The chain uses TRBV12-3 or TRBV12-4 and TRBJ2-5; possible D gene TRBD1, 5 bases. With 4 bases removed from V and 4 bases from J, the gap between germline ends came to 10 bases. This CDR3 contains 13 residues. The CDR3, as DNA: TGTGCCAGCAGTTCAGGGTTTGGAGAGACCCAGTACTTC. It translates to CASSSGFGETQYF.

In its sample, this clone was seen a few times. The chain carries TRBV7-9 and TRBJ2-7, with D possibly matching TRBD2 (6 bases). V dropped 5 bases and J dropped 4 bases, with 15 bases sitting between them. Germline CDR1 is SEHNR and CDR2 is FQNEAQ (reference sequence). The CDR3 is made up of 14 amino acids. The CDR3 protein is CASSRNPGGYEQYF. CDR3 in DNA: TGTGCCAGCAGCCGAAATCCCGGAGGGTACGAGCAGTACTTC.

This chain uses TRBV25-1 with TRBJ1-2, with D possibly matching TRBD1 (6 bases). This CDR3 comprises 15 residues. The V gene lost 4 bases and the J gene lost 0 bases, with 12 bases spanning the gap. In germline, CDR1 is MGHDK, CDR2 SYGVNS. The CDR3 sequence: CASSAGTTANYGYTF. Here the CDR3 DNA reads TGTGCCAGCAGTGCAGGGACAACAGCTAACTATGGCTACACCTTC.

The chain couples TRBV2 to TRBJ1-5, with TRBD1 as a possible D gene (5 bases). Between the trimmed V and J ends, which lost 3 bases and 4 bases, there was a span of 10 bases. The CDR3 sequence is 14 residues long. Germline CDR1 is SNHLY and CDR2 is FYNNEI. The CDR3 here is CASSDRQTNQPQHF. In DNA, the CDR3 is TGTGCCAGCAGTGACCGACAGACGAATCAGCCCCAGCATTTT.

This clone came up once. The J gene is TRBJ2-7, the V gene TRBV5-1, with 10 bases identical to TRBD2. The CDR3 is 15 residues long. Germline V gives CDR1 SGHRS, CDR2 YFSETQ. V lost 0 bases to trimming and J lost 3 bases; unmatched junction nucleotides: 3. The CDR3 DNA reads as TGCGCCAGCAGCTTGGGGCTAGCGGGAGTCTACGAGCAGTACTTC. Translated: CASSLGLAGVYEQYF. The full variable domain, its missing parts supplied by reference TRBV5-1 and TRBJ2-7, is KAGVTQTPRYLIKTRGQQVTLSCSPISGHRSVSWYQQTPGQGLQFLFEYFSETQRNKGNFPGRFSGRQFSNSRSEMNVSTLELGDSALYLCASSLGLAGVYEQYFGPGTRLTVT.

The chain couples TRBV5-1 to TRBJ1-3, with TRBD1 matching 9 bases. The CDR3 length is 14 residues. J was trimmed by 5 bases and V by 4 bases; bases with no gene match: 4. Germline assignment: CDR1 SGHRS and CDR2 YFSETQ. CDR3 sequence: CASSPGTGRNTIYF. The CDR3 DNA reads as TGCGCCAGCAGCCCCGGGACAGGGAGAAACACCATATATTTT.

The chain has TRBV4-1 and TRBJ2-1; 10 bases fit TRBD2. Unmatched junction bases numbered 15, after V lost 3 bases and J lost 7 bases. Germline assignment: CDR1 MGHRA and CDR2 YSYEKL. The CDR3 spans 18 residues. The chain's CDR3 is CASSQGTLAGAPRNEQFF. The CDR3 nucleotides are TGCGCCAGCAGCCAGGGGACTCTAGCGGGGGCCCCTCGGAATGAGCAGTTCTTC.

This chain connects TRBV20-1 to TRBJ1-2, with D hard to call. The CDR3 spans 11 residues. The germline V and J ends were trimmed by 6 bases and 4 bases, with 9 bases remaining between them. Germline assignment: CDR1 DFQATT and CDR2 SNEGSKA (reference sequence). The CDR3, as DNA: TGCAGTGCGGAGGCGTTCTATGGCTACACCTTC. It yields the protein CSAEAFYGYTF.

V is TRBV3-1 (or the pseudogene TRBV3-2) and J is TRBJ1-1; D ambiguous. CDR1 is LGHDT and CDR2 is YNNKEL in the germline V gene (reference sequence). The CDR3 length is 12 residues. Trimming shortened V by 5 bases and J by 4 bases, and 8 bases separated the two germline ends. CDR3 DNA sequence: TGTGCCAGCAGCTACGGGTTCACTGAAGCTTTCTTT. Translating gives CASSYGFTEAFF.

The chain has TRBV18 and TRBJ2-7, with 13 bases matching TRBD2. V lost 8 bases to trimming and J lost 5 bases; unmatched junction nucleotides: 6. The CDR3 has 14 residues. Germline V lookup: CDR1 KGHSH, CDR2 LQKENI. The CDR3 reads CASTTSGGAHEQYF. The DNA of the CDR3 is TGTGCCAGCACAACTAGCGGGGGGGCCCACGAGCAGTACTTC. Drawing the rest from reference TRBV18 and TRBJ2-7, the complete variable domain is NAGVMQNPRHLVRRRGQEARLRCSPMKGHSHVYWYRQLPEEGLKFMVYLQKENIIDESGMPKERFSAEFPKEGPSILRIQQVVRGDSAAYFCASTTSGGAHEQYFGPGTRLTVT.

The sample holds one count of this clone. CDR3 bases: TGTGCCAGCAGCCAAGCCAGGGGGGTCGGGGAGCTGTTTTTT. It translates to CASSQARGVGELFF. The chain employs TRBV14 and TRBJ2-2; D is possibly TRBD1 (7 bases). Trimming removed 1 base from V and 7 bases from J, with 10 bases in between. Germline CDR1 is SGHDN and CDR2 is FVKESK. The length of the CDR3 is 14 residues. The full variable domain, rest sourced from reference TRBV14 and TRBJ2-2, is EAGVTQFPSHSVIEKGQTVTLRCDPISGHDNLYWYRRVMGKEIKFLLHFVKESKQDESGMPNNRFLAERTGGTYSTLKVQPAELEDSGVYFCASSQARGVGELFFGEGSRLTVL.

The chain couples TRBV21-1 to TRBJ2-7; TRBD1, the table's D call, lacks a check against the DNA. TRBV21-1 is tagged as a pseudogene. The CDR3 spans 15 residues. As DNA, the CDR3 is TGTGCCAGCAGCCCCGGAAAGGTCGAGGGGGTCGAGCAGTACTTC. This sequence encodes CASSPGKVEGVEQYF.

The chain carries TRBV6-5 and TRBJ1-4; tentatively, D is TRBD1 (6 bases). The CDR3 has 16 amino acids. The germline V gene encodes CDR1 MNHEY and CDR2 SVGAGI. Between the trimmed V and J ends, which lost 4 bases and 10 bases, there was a span of 22 bases. In nucleotides, the CDR3 is TGTGCCAGCAGTTCCCCACAGGGCACTTATCTCGGAAAACTGTTTTTT. Translation gives CASSSPQGTYLGKLFF.

The V gene is TRBV3-1 (or the pseudogene TRBV3-2), the J gene TRBJ2-7; D possibly corresponds to TRBD1 (7 bases). This CDR3 comprises 14 residues. Germline assignment: CDR1 LGHDT and CDR2 YNNKEL (reference sequence). V lost 5 bases and J 4 bases, leaving 15 bases between the germline ends. CDR3 bases: TGTGCCAGCAGCTACGGAGGGGGCGTTTACGAGCAGTACTTC. It encodes CASSYGGGVYEQYF.

The CDR3 DNA sequence: TGTGCCAGCAGCTTAGGATTGGGACAGGCGTCCTACGAGCAGTACTTC. It yields the protein CASSLGLGQASYEQYF. The chain carries TRBV7-9 and TRBJ2-7, with TRBD1 matching 8 bases. CDR1 is SEHNR and CDR2 is FQNEAQ in the germline V gene (reference sequence). Trimming took 1 base from V and 1 from J; bases not matched to a gene: 6. The CDR3 length is 16 residues.

The chain couples TRBV12-3 or TRBV12-4 to TRBJ2-5; D is uncertain. CDR3 size: 11 residues. V was shortened by 6 bases and J by 4 bases, with 6 bases between the two germline ends. The CDR3 spells CASSHGETQYF. CDR3 sequence (DNA): TGTGCCAGCAGCCACGGAGAGACCCAGTACTTC.

The V and J genes are TRBV6-5 and TRBJ1-5, with TRBD1 matching over 10 bases. The CDR3 sequence is 15 residues long. The V gene end was trimmed by 4 bases and the J gene end by 6 bases; junction bases not matched to a gene: 6. Germline V gene sequence: CDR1 MNHEY, CDR2 SVGAGI. The CDR3 nucleotides read TGTGCCAGCAGTTCGGGACAGGGGATGAGTCAGCCCCAGCATTTT. Its protein product is CASSSGQGMSQPQHF.

The chain combines TRBV29-1 with TRBJ2-7; 11 bases fit TRBD2. The CDR3 runs to 14 residues. Germline assignment: CDR1 SQVTM and CDR2 ANQGSEA. The junction had 7 bases not matched to a gene; V was cut back by 7 bases and J by 2 bases. The CDR3 sequence: CSARLAGRTYEQYF. DNA of the CDR3: TGCAGCGCCCGACTAGCGGGACGAACCTACGAGCAGTACTTC.

The chain recombines TRBV11-3 with TRBJ2-7, with TRBD1 as a possible D gene (6 bases). This CDR3 has 16 residues. CDR1 is SGHNT, CDR2 YENEEA, per germline. Trimming removed 5 bases from V and 3 bases from J, with 20 bases in between. The CDR3 spells CASSITRTGIHYEQYF. The CDR3 DNA is TGTGCCAGCAGCATAACCAGAACAGGGATCCACTACGAGCAGTACTTC.

The chain combines TRBV7-2 with TRBJ1-3, with a weak D call TRBD1 (5 bases). Germline V gene lookup returns CDR1 SGHTA and CDR2 FQGNSA. The CDR3 extends over 15 amino acids. The V end lost 5 bases, the J end lost 0 bases, and 11 bases lay between the germline ends. The CDR3 bases are TGTGCCAGCAGCGCCTGGACACGCTCTGGAAACACCATATATTTT. It specifies CASSAWTRSGNTIYF.

This clone was seen only once. The rearrangement uses TRBV11-2 and TRBJ1-1; TRBD1 is a possible D gene (6 bases). Between the trimmed V and J ends, which lost 5 bases and 0 bases, there was a span of 10 bases. Germline CDR1 and CDR2: SGHAT and FQNNGV. The CDR3 runs to 14 residues. This CDR3 is CASSRQAMNTEAFF. In DNA form, the CDR3 reads TGTGCCAGCAGCCGACAGGCCATGAACACTGAAGCTTTCTTT.

This sequence joins TRBV2 and TRBJ1-4; D uncertain. The germline gives CDR1 SNHLY, CDR2 FYNNEI. The CDR3 runs to 13 residues. V shed 4 bases and J shed 4 bases, with 7 bases lying between them. CDR3 region: CASSAVNNEKLFF. The CDR3 DNA reads TGTGCCAGCAGTGCAGTCAATAATGAAAAACTGTTTTTT.

V gene TRBV7-8 combines with J gene TRBJ2-1, with 7 bases lining up with TRBD2. V lost 2 bases to trimming and J lost 5 bases; unmatched junction nucleotides: 15. Germline lookup yields CDR1 SGHVS and CDR2 FQNEAQ. The CDR3 contains 18 residues. In DNA form, the CDR3 reads TGTGCCAGCAGCTTACGCTCCCTGAGGGAGGGGCGAAACAATGAGCAGTTCTTC. Its protein is CASSLRSLREGRNNEQFF.